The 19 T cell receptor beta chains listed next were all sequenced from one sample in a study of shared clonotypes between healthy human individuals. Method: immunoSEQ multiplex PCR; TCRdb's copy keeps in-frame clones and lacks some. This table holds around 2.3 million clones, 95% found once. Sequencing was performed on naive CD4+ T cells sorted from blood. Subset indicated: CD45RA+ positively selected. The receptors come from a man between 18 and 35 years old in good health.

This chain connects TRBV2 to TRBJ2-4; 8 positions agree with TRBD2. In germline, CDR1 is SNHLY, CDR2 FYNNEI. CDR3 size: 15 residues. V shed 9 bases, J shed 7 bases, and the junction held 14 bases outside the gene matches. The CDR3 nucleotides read TGTGCCAGTATTGGGACTAGTGTTCGTGGGAACATTCAGTACTTC. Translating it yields CASIGTSVRGNIQYF. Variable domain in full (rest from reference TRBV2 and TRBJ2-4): EPEVTQTPSHQVTQMGQEVILRCVPISNHLYFYWYRQILGQKVEFLVSFYNNEISEKSEIFDDQFSVERPDGSNFTLKIRSTKLEDSAMYFCASIGTSVRGNIQYFGAGTRLSVL.

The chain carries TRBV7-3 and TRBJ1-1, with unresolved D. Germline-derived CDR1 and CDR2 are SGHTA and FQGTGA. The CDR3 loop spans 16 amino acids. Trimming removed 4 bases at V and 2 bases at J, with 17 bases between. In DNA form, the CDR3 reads TGTGCCAGCAGCTCCCAGGTGGGGTCGGGAAACACTGAAGCTTTCTTT. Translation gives CASSSQVGSGNTEAFF.

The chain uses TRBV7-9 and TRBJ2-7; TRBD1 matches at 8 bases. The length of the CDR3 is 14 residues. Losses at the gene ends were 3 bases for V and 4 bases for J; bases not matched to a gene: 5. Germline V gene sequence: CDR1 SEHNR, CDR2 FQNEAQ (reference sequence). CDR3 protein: CASSLKQGAYEQYF. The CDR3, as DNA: TGTGCCAGCAGCTTGAAGCAGGGGGCATACGAGCAGTACTTC.

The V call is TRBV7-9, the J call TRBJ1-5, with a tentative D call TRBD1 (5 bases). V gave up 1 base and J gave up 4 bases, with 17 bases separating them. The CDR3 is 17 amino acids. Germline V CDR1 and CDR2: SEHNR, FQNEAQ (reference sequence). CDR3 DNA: TGTGCCAGCAGCTTAGGGCAGGGCAACTCAGGGAATCAGCCCCAGCATTTT. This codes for CASSLGQGNSGNQPQHF.

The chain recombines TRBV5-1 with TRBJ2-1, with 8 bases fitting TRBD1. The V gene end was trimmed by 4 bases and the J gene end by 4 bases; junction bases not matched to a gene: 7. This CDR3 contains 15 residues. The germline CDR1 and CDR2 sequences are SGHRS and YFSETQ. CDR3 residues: CASSTSGTGYNEQFF. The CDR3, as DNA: TGCGCCAGCAGCACATCCGGGACAGGATACAATGAGCAGTTCTTC. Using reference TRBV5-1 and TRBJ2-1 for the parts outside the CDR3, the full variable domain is KAGVTQTPRYLIKTRGQQVTLSCSPISGHRSVSWYQQTPGQGLQFLFEYFSETQRNKGNFPGRFSGRQFSNSRSEMNVSTLELGDSALYLCASSTSGTGYNEQFFGPGTRLTVL.

The CDR3 loop reads CASSLLMQGSNYGYTF. The CDR3 nucleotides are TGTGCCAGCAGCTTATTAATGCAGGGGTCTAACTATGGCTACACCTTC. The chain links TRBV7-2 to TRBJ1-2; perhaps TRBD1 as D (6 bases). The V end lost 2 bases, the J end lost 0 bases, and 13 bases lay between the germline ends. The length of the CDR3 is 16 residues. From germline, CDR1 is SGHTA and CDR2 FQGNSA.

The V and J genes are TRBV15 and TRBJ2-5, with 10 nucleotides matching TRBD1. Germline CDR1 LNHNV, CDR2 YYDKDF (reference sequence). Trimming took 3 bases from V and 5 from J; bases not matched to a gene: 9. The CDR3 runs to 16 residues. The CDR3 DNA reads TGTGCCACCAGCAGTGGGGGGGACAGGGGAGACGAGACCCAGTACTTC. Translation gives CATSSGGDRGDETQYF.

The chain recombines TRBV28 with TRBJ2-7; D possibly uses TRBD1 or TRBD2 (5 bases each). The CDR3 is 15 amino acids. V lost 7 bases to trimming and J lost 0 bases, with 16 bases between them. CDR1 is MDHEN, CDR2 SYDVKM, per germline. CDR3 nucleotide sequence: TGTGCCAGCACTTCTGCTGAGAGGGGCTCCTACGAGCAGTACTTC. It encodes CASTSAERGSYEQYF. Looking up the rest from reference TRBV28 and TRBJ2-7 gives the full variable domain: DVKVTQSSRYLVKRTGEKVFLECVQDMDHENMFWYRQDPGLGLRLIYFSYDVKMKEKGDIPEGYSVSREKKERFSLILESASTNQTSMYLCASTSAERGSYEQYFGPGTRLTVT.

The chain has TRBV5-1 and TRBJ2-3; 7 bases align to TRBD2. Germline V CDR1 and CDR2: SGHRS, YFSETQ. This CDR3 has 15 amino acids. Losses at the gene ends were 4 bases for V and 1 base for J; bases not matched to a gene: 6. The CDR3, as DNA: TGCGCCAGCAGCACTGGGGCGGGAGGCACAGATACGCAGTATTTT. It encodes CASSTGAGGTDTQYF.

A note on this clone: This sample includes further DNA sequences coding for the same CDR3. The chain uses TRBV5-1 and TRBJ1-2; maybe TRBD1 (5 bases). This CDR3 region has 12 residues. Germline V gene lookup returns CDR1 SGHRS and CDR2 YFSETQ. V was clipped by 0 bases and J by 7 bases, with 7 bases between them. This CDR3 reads CASSLGQGGYTF. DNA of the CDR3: TGCGCCAGCAGCTTGGGTCAGGGTGGCTACACCTTC.

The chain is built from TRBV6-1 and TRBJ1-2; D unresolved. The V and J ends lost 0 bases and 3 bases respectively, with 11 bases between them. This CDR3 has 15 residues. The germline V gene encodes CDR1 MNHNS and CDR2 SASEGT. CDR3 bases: TGTGCCAGCAGTGAAGCGCGGAGCGGGTACTATGGCTACACCTTC. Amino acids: CASSEARSGYYGYTF.

The CDR3 sequence: CAWMGTGNEKLFF. CDR3 sequence (DNA): TGTGCCTGGATGGGGACGGGTAATGAAAAACTGTTTTTT. The V call is TRBV30, the J call TRBJ1-4, with D possibly matching TRBD1 (5 bases). V was trimmed by 4 bases and J by 4 bases, leaving 10 bases between them. The CDR3 length is 13 residues. Germline loops: CDR1 GTSNPN, CDR2 SVGIG (reference sequence).

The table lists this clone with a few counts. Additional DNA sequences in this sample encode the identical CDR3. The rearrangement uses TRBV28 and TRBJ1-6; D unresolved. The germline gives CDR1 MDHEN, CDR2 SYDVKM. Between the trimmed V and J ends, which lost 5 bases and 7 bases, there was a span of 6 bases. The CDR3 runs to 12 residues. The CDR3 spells CASSLLNSPLHF. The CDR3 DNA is TGTGCCAGCAGTCTCCTAAATTCACCCCTCCACTTT.

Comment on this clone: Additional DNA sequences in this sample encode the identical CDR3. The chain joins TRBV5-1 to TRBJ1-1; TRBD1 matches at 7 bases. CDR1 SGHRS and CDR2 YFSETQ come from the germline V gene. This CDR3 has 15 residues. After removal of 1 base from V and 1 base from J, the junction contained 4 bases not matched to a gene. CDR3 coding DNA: TGCGCCAGCAGCTTGATCGGGACAGCGAACACTGAAGCTTTCTTT. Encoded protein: CASSLIGTANTEAFF.

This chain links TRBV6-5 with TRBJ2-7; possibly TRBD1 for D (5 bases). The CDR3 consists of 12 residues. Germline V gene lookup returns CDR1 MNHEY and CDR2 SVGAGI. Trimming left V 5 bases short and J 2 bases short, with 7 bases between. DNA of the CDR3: TGTGCCAGCAGTGACAGTGCCTACGAGCAGTACTTC. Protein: CASSDSAYEQYF.

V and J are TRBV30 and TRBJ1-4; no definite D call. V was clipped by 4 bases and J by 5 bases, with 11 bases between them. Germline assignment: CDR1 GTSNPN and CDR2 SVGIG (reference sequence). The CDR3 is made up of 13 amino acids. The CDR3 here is CAWTQGRNEKLFF. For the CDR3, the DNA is TGTGCCTGGACTCAAGGAAGGAATGAAAAACTGTTTTTT.

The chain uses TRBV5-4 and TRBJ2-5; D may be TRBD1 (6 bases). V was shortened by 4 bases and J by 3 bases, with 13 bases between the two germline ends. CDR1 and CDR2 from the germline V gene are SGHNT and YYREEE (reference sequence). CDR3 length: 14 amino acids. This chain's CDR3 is CASSPLQGKETQYF. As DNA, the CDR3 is TGTGCCAGCAGCCCCCTACAGGGAAAAGAGACCCAGTACTTC.

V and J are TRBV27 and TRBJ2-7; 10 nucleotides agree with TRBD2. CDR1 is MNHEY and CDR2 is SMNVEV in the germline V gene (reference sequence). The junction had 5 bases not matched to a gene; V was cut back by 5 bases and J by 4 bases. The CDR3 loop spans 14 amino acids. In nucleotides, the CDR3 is TGTGCCAGCAGTCCTAGCGGGGGTTTTTACGAGCAGTACTTC. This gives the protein CASSPSGGFYEQYF.

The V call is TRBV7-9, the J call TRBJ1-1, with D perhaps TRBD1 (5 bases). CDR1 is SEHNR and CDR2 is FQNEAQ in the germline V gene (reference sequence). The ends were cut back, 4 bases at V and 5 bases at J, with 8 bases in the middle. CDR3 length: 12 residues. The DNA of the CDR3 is TGTGCCAGCAGCTGGGGGAGGACTGAAGCTTTCTTT. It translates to CASSWGRTEAFF.